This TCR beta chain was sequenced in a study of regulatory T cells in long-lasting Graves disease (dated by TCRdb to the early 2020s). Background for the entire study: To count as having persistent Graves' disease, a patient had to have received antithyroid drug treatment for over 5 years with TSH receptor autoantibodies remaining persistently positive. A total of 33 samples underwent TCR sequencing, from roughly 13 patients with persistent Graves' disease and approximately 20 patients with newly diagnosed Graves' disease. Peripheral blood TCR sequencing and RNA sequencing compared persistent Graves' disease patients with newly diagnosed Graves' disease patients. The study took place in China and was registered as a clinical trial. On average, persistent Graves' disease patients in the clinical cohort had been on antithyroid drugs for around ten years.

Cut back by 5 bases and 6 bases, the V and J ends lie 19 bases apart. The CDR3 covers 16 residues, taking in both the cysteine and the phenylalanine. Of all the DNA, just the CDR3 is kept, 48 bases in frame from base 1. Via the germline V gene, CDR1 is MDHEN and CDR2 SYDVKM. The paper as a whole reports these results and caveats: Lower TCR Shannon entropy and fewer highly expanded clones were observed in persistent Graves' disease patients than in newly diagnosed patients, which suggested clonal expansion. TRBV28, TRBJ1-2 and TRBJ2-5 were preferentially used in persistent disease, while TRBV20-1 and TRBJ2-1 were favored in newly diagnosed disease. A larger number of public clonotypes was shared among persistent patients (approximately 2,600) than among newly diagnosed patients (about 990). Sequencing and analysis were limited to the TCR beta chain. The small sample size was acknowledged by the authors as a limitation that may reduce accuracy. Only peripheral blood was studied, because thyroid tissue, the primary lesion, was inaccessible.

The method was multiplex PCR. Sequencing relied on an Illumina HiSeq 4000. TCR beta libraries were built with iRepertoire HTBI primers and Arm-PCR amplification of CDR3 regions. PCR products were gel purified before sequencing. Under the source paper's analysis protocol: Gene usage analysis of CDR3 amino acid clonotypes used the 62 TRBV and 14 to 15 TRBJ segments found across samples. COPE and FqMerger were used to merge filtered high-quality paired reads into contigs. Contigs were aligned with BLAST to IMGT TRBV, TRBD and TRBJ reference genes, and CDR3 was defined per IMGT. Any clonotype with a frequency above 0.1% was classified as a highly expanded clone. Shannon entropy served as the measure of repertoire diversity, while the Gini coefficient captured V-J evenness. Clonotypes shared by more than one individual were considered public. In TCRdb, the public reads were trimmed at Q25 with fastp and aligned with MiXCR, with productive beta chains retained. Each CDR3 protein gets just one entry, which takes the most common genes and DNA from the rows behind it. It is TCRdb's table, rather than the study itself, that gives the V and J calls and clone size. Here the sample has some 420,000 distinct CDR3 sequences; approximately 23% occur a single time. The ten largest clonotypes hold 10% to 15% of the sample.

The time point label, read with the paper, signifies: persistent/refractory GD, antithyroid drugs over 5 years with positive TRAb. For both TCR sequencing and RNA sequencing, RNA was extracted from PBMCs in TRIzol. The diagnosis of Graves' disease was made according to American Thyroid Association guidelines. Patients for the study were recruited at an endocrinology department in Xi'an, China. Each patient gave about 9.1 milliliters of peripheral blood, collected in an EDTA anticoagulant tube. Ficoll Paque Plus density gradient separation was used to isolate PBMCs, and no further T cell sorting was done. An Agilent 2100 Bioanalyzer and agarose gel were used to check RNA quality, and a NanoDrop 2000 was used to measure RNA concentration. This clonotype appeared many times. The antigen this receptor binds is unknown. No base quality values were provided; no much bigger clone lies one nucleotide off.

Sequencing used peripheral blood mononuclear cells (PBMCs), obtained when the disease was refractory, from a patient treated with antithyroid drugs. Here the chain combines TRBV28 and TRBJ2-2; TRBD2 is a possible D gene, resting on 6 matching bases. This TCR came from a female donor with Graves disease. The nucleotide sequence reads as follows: TGTGCCAGCAGTCTACCCCGGGGACTGGGGGCCGGGGAGCTGTTTTTT. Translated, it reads CASSLPRGLGAGELFF.